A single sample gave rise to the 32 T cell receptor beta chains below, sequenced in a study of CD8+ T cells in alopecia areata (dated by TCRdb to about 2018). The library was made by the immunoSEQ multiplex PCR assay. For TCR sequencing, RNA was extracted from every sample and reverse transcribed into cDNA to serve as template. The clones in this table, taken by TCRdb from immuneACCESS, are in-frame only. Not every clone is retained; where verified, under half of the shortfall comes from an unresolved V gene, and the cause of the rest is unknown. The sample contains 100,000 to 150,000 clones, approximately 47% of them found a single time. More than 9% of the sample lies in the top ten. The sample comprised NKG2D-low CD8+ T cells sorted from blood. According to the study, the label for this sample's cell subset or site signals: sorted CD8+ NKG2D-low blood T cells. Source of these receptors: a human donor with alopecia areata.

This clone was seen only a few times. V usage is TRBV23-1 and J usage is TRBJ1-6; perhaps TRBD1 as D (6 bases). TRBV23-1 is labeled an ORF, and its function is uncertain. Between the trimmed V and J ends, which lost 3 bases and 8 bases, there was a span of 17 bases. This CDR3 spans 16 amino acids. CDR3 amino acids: CASSQGLRDKDSPLHF. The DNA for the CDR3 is TGCGCCAGCAGTCAGGGTCTCCGGGACAAAGATTCACCCCTCCACTTT.

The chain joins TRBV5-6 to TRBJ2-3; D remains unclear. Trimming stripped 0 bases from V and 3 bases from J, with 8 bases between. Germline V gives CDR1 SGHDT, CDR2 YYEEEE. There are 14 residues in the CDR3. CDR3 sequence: CASSLDLQTDTQYF. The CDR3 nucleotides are TGTGCCAGCAGCTTGGACCTACAAACAGATACGCAGTATTTT.

CDR3 DNA sequence: TGTGCCAGCAGCCCCGCTAGCGGTCCCTCCTACGAGCAGTACTTC. It is translated as CASSPASGPSYEQYF. This chain joins TRBV11-2 and TRBJ2-7; 7 positions match TRBD2. Germline loops: CDR1 SGHAT, CDR2 FQNNGV. With 5 bases clipped from V and 0 bases from J, the junction kept 7 bases outside the gene matches. The CDR3 has 15 residues.

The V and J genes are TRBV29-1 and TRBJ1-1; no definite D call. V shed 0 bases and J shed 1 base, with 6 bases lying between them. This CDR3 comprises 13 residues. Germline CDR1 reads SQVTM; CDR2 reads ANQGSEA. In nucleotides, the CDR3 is TGCAGCGTTGAAGAAGGGTCGAACACTGAAGCTTTCTTT. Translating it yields CSVEEGSNTEAFF.

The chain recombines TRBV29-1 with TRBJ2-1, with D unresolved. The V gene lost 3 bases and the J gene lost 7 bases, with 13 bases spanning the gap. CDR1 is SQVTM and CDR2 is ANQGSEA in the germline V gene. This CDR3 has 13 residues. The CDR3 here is CSVEVYPGNEQFF. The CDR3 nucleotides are TGCAGCGTTGAGGTCTATCCCGGGAATGAGCAGTTCTTC.

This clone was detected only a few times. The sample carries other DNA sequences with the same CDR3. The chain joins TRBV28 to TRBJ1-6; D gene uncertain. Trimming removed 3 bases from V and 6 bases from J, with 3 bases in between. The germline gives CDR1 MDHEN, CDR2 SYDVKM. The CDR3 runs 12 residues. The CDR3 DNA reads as TGTGCCAGCAGTTTGGGTAATTCACCCCTCCACTTT. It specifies CASSLGNSPLHF.

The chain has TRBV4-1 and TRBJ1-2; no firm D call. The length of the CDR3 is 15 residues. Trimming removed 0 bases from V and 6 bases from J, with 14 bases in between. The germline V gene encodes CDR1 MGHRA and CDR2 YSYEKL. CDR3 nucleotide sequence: TGCGCCAGCAGCCAAGACTTATCGCCGGGCAATGGCTACACCTTC. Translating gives CASSQDLSPGNGYTF.

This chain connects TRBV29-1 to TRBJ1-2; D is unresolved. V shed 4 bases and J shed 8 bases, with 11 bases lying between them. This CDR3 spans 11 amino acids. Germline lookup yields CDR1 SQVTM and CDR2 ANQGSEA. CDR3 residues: CSVVWQEGYTF. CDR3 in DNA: TGCAGCGTTGTGTGGCAGGAAGGCTACACCTTC.

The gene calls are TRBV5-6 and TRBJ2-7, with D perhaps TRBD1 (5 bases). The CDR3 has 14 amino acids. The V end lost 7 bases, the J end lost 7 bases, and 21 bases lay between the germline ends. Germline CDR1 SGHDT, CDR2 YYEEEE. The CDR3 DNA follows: TGTGCCAGCCACTGGGGCAGCTCCCTGCGGGAGCAGTACTTC. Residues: CASHWGSSLREQYF.

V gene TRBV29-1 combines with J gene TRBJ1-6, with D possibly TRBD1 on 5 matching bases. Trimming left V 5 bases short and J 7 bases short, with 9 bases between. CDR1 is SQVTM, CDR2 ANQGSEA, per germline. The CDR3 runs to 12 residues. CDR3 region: CSVWDSNSPLHF. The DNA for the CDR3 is TGCAGCGTTTGGGACTCCAATTCACCCCTCCACTTT. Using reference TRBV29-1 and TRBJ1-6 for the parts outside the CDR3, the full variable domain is SAVISQKPSRDICQRGTSLTIQCQVDSQVTMMFWYRQQPGQSLTLIATANQGSEATYESGFVIDKFPISRPNLTFSTLTVSNMSPEDSSIYLCSVWDSNSPLHFGNGTRLTVT.

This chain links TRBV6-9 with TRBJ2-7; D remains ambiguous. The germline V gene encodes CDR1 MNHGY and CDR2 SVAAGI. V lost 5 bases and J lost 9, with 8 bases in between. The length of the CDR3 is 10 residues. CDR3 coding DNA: TGTGCCAGCAGTGTCCAGCTGCAGTACTTC. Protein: CASSVQLQYF.

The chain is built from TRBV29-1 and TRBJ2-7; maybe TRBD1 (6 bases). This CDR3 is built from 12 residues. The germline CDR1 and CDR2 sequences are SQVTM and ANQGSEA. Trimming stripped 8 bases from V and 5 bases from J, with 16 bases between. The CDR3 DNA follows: TGCAGCTACTCCCTTGGGGGCCACGAGCAGTACTTC. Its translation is CSYSLGGHEQYF.

The CDR3 reads CASSLGAGNNEQFF. The CDR3, as DNA: TGCGCCAGCAGCTTGGGAGCGGGGAACAATGAGCAGTTCTTC. The chain uses TRBV5-1 and TRBJ2-1, with 7 bases matching TRBD2. This CDR3 is 14 amino acids long. V trimming: 0 bases; J trimming: 5 bases; junction bases outside the gene matches: 2. Germline CDR1 SGHRS, CDR2 YFSETQ.

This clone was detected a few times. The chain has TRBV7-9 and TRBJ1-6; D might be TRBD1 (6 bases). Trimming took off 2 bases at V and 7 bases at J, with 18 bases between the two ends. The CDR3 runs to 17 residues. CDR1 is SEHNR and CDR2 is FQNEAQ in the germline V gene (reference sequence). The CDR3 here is CASSLSSAGARNSPLHF. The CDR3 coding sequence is TGTGCCAGCAGCTTATCGTCGGCAGGGGCTCGAAATTCACCCCTCCACTTT. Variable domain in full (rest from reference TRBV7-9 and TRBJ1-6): DTGVSQNPRHKITKRGQNVTFRCDPISEHNRLYWYRQTLGQGPEFLTYFQNEAQLEKSRLLSDRFSAERPKGSFSTLEIQRTEQGDSAMYLCASSLSSAGARNSPLHFGNGTRLTVT.

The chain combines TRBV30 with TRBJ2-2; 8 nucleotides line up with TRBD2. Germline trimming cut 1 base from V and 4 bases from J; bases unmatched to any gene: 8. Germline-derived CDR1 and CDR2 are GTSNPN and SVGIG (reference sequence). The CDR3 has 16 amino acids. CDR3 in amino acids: CAWSGSSGRTTGELFF. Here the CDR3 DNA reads TGTGCCTGGAGTGGTTCCAGCGGGAGAACCACCGGGGAGCTGTTTTTT. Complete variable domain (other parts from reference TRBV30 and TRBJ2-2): SQTIHQWPATLVQPVGSPLSLECTVEGTSNPNLYWYRQAAGRGLQLLFYSVGIGQISSEVPQNLSASRPQDRQFILSSKKLLLSDSGFYLCAWSGSSGRTTGELFFGEGSRLTVL.

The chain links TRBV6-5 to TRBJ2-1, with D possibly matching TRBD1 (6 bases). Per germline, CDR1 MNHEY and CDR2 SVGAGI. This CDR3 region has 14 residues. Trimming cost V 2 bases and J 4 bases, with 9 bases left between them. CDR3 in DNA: TGTGCCAGCAGTTACGGACAGACTTACAATGAGCAGTTCTTC. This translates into CASSYGQTYNEQFF.

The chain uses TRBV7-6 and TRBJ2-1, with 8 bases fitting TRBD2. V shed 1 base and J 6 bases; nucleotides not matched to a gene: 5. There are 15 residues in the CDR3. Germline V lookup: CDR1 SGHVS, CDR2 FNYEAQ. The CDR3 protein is CASSLGGGGSNEQFF. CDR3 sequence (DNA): TGTGCCAGCAGCTTAGGAGGCGGGGGGTCCAATGAGCAGTTCTTC.

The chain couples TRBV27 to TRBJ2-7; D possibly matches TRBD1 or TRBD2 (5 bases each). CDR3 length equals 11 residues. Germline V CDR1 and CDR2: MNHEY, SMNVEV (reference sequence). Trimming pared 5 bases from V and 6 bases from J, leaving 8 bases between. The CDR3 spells CASSHGTEQYF. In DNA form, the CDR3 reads TGTGCCAGCAGTCATGGGACCGAGCAGTACTTC.

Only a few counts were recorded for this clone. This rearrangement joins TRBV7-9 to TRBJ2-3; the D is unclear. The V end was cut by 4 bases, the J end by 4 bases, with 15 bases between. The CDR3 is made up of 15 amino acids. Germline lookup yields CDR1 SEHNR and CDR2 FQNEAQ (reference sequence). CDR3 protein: CASSSPSGSSDTQYF. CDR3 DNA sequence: TGTGCCAGCAGCTCGCCATCCGGGTCTTCAGATACGCAGTATTTT.

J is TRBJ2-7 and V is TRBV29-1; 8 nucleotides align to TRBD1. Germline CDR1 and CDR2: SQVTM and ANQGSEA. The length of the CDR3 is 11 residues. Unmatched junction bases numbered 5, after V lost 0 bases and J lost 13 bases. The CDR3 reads CSVEDAGGDYF. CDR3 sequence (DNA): TGCAGCGTTGAAGACGCAGGGGGCGATTACTTC.

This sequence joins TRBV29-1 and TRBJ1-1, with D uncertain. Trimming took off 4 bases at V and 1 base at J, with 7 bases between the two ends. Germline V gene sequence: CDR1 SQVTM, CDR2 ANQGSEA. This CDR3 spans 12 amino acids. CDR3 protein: CSVVPRNTEAFF. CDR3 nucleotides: TGCAGCGTTGTTCCGAGGAACACTGAAGCTTTCTTT.

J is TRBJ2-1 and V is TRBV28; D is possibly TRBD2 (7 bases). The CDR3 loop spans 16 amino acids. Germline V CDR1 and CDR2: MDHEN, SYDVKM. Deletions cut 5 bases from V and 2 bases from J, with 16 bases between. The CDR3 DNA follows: TGTGCCAGCAGTGACCGGGAGGCAGGGGCCTACAATGAGCAGTTCTTC. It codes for CASSDREAGAYNEQFF.

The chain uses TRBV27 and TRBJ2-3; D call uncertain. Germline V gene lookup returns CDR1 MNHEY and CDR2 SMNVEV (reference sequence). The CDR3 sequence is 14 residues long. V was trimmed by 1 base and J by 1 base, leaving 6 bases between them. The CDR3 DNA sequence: TGTGCCAGCAGTTTATTGGTCCGCACAGATACGCAGTATTTT. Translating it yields CASSLLVRTDTQYF.

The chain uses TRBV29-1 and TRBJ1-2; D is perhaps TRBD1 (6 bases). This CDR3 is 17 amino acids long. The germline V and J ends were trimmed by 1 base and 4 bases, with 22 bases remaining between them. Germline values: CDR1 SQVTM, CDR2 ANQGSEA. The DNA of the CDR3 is TGCAGCGTTGAAGCTGAGGGGATGGCAGGGGACCTCTATGGCTACACCTTC. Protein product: CSVEAEGMAGDLYGYTF.

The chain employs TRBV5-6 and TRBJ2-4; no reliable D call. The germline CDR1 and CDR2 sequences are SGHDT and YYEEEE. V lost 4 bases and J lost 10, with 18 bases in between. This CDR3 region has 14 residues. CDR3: CASSPTKGLPIQYF. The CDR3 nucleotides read TGTGCCAGCAGCCCGACGAAGGGCCTTCCGATTCAGTACTTC.

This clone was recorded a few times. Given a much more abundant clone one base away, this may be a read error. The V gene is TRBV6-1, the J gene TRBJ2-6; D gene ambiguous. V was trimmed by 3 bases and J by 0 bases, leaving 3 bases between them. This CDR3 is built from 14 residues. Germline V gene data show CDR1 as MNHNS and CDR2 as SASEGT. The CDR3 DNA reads TGTGCCAGCAGTGAGAGCTCTGGGGCCAACGTCCTGACTTTC. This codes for CASSESSGANVLTF.

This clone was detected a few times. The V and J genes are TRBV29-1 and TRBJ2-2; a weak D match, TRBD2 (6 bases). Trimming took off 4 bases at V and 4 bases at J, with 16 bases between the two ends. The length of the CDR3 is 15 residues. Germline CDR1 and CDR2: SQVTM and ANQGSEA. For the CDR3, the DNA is TGCAGCGTTGTGGGCGCGGGACTCAGCACCGGGGAGCTGTTTTTT. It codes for CSVVGAGLSTGELFF.

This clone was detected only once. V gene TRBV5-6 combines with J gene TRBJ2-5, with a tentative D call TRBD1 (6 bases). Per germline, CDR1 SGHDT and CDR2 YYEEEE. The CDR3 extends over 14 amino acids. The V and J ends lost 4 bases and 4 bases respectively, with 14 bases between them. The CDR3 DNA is TGTGCCAGCAGCAACACAGGGCATGGAGAGACCCAGTACTTC. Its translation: CASSNTGHGETQYF.

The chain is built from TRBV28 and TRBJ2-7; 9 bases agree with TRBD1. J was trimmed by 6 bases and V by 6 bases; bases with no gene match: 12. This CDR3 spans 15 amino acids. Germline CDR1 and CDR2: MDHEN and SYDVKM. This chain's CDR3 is CASRRQGEVYREQYF. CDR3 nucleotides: TGTGCCAGCAGGCGACAGGGGGAAGTCTATCGCGAGCAGTACTTC.

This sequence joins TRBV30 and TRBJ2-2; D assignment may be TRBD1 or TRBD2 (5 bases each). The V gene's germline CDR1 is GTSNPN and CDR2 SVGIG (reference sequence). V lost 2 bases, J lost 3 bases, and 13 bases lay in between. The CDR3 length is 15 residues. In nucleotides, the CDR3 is TGTGCCTGGAGTTACGAGGGGCGAGACACCGGGGAGCTGTTTTTT. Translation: CAWSYEGRDTGELFF. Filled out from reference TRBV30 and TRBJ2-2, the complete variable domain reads SQTIHQWPATLVQPVGSPLSLECTVEGTSNPNLYWYRQAAGRGLQLLFYSVGIGQISSEVPQNLSASRPQDRQFILSSKKLLLSDSGFYLCAWSYEGRDTGELFFGEGSRLTVL.

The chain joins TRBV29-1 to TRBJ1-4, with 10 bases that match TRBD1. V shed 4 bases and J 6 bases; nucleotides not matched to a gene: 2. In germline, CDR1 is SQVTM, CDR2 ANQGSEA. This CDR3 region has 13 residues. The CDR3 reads CSVVGTGDEKLFF. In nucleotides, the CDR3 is TGCAGCGTTGTGGGGACAGGGGATGAAAAACTGTTTTTT.

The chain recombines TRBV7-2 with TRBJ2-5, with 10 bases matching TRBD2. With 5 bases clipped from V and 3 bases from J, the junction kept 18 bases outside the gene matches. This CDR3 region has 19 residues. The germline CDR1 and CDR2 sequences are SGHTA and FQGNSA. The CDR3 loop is CASSLDDWSSGRGEETQYF. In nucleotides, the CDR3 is TGTGCCAGCAGCCTAGATGATTGGTCTAGCGGGAGAGGCGAAGAGACCCAGTACTTC. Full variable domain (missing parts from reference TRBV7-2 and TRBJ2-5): GAGVSQSPSNKVTEKGKDVELRCDPISGHTALYWYRQSLGQGLEFLIYFQGNSAPDKSGLPSDRFSAERTGGSVSTLTIQRTQQEDSAVYLCASSLDDWSSGRGEETQYFGPGTRLLVL.